The next 26 T cell receptor beta chains were all read from a single sample in a study. One entry per CDR3 protein results from TCRdb running MiXCR on the RT-PCR reads. This sample has about 680,000 distinct CDR3 sequences, with 13% to 15% found just once. The specimen sequenced was memory CD4+ T cells from blood. The source of these receptors is a female donor in good health, serving as a healthy control.

V gene TRBV7-2 combines with J gene TRBJ2-5, with 12 bases that match TRBD2. Germline CDR1 reads SGHTA; CDR2 reads FQGNSA. The CDR3 runs 18 residues. V shed 2 bases, J shed 2 bases, and the junction held 9 bases outside the gene matches. The CDR3 spells CASSLRLAGGIAQETQYF. In DNA form, the CDR3 reads TGTGCCAGCAGCTTAAGGCTAGCGGGAGGGATCGCTCAAGAGACCCAGTACTTC. The full variable domain, its missing parts supplied by reference TRBV7-2 and TRBJ2-5, is GAGVSQSPSNKVTEKGKDVELRCDPISGHTALYWYRQSLGQGLEFLIYFQGNSAPDKSGLPSDRFSAERTGGSVSTLTIQRTQQEDSAVYLCASSLRLAGGIAQETQYFGPGTRLLVL.

This clonotype was found a few times. V gene TRBV10-2 combines with J gene TRBJ2-1, with 9 positions matching TRBD1. The germline gives CDR1 WSHSY, CDR2 SAAADI. The length of the CDR3 is 13 residues. Trimming at V came to 6 bases and at J to 12 bases, leaving 9 bases not matched to a gene. The CDR3 sequence: CASRGTGRGGQFF. In DNA, the CDR3 is TGCGCCAGCAGGGGGACAGGGAGGGGGGGGCAGTTCTTC.

The chain recombines TRBV6-5 with TRBJ2-7, with 9 bases matching TRBD2. Germline CDR1 and CDR2: MNHEY and SVGAGI. V dropped 4 bases and J dropped 5; count of bases not matched to a gene: 6. The CDR3 loop spans 14 amino acids. Written as DNA, the CDR3 is TGTGCCAGCAGTTCCTTAGCGGGAGTCAACGAGCAGTACTTC. This sequence encodes CASSSLAGVNEQYF.

This clonotype occurred many times. V and J are TRBV5-1 and TRBJ2-7; no clear D. Germline V lookup: CDR1 SGHRS, CDR2 YFSETQ. The V end was cut by 5 bases, the J end by 7 bases, with 16 bases between. This CDR3 contains 13 residues. In nucleotides, the CDR3 is TGCGCCAGCAGATCGGCCCCCGACTTAGAGCAGTACTTC. Encoded protein: CASRSAPDLEQYF.

This clonotype was counted a few times. The J gene is TRBJ1-1, the V gene TRBV3-1; D not certain. Trimming pared 0 bases from V and 11 bases from J, leaving 16 bases between. Germline V gene lookup returns CDR1 LGHDT and CDR2 YNNKEL (reference sequence). There are 14 residues in the CDR3. CDR3 loop: CASSQERVAGVAFF. As DNA, the CDR3 is TGTGCCAGCAGCCAAGAAAGGGTCGCGGGTGTCGCTTTCTTT.

This clonotype was seen only a few times. The chain employs TRBV5-6 and TRBJ1-5; a weak D match, TRBD1 (5 bases). Germline CDR1 is SGHDT and CDR2 is YYEEEE. The CDR3 has 15 amino acids. The V gene lost 1 base and the J gene lost 2 bases, with 10 bases spanning the gap. Here the CDR3 reads CASSLTGGGNQPQHF. The CDR3 nucleotides read TGTGCCAGCAGCTTGACTGGGGGGGGCAATCAGCCCCAGCATTTT.

This sequence joins TRBV4-3 and TRBJ2-7; weak D call: TRBD1 (5 bases). The CDR3 sequence is 13 residues long. The V end was cut by 2 bases, the J end by 9 bases, with 14 bases between. Germline CDR1 LGHNA, CDR2 YSLEER. CDR3: CASSQNNRGGQYF. DNA of the CDR3: TGCGCCAGCAGCCAAAATAATAGGGGCGGGCAGTACTTC.

The chain couples TRBV12-5 to TRBJ1-1, with 7 bases fitting TRBD1. Trimming cost V 3 bases and J 5 bases; bases outside gene matches: 9. Germline values: CDR1 LGHNT, CDR2 FRNRAP. This CDR3 is built from 15 residues. In DNA form, the CDR3 reads TGTGCTAGTGGTTTAGCATTACAGGGGCATACTGAAGCTTTCTTT. Residues: CASGLALQGHTEAFF.

In this sample, this clonotype turned up a few times. The rearrangement joins TRBV29-1 to TRBJ2-2; D may be TRBD2 (5 bases). Germline lookup yields CDR1 SQVTM and CDR2 ANQGSEA. The CDR3 has 12 residues. V gave up 5 bases and J gave up 3 bases, with 7 bases separating them. This CDR3 reads CSVPDYTGELFF. CDR3 in DNA: TGCAGCGTTCCGGACTACACCGGGGAGCTGTTTTTT.

The sample holds a few counts of this clonotype. The CDR3 DNA reads TGTGCCAGCAGCTTCGGAAGCTTTTCCTACGAGCAGTACTTC. This codes for CASSFGSFSYEQYF. This sequence joins TRBV11-2 and TRBJ2-7; the D is unclear. Germline CDR1 SGHAT, CDR2 FQNNGV. The CDR3 extends over 14 amino acids. Trimming removed 3 bases from V and 1 base from J, with 10 bases in between.

The sample holds many counts of this clonotype. This sequence joins TRBV24-1 and TRBJ2-1; D is unclear. The CDR3 spans 15 residues. The V and J ends lost 2 bases and 10 bases respectively, with 17 bases between them. Per germline, CDR1 KGHDR and CDR2 SFDVKD. CDR3 protein: CATSDSLHYNEEQFF. The CDR3 coding sequence is TGTGCCACCAGTGATTCTCTACATTACAATGAAGAGCAGTTCTTC.

This clonotype was seen at least ten times. The chain has TRBV5-1 and TRBJ2-7, with D tentatively TRBD2 (5 bases). Germline CDR1 is SGHRS and CDR2 is YFSETQ. The CDR3 runs to 14 residues. Trimming shortened V by 4 bases and J by 2 bases, and 13 bases separated the two germline ends. CDR3 bases: TGCGCCAGCAGCCCTCAGACGGGGACCTACGAGCAGTACTTC. Protein product: CASSPQTGTYEQYF. The full variable domain, rest sourced from reference TRBV5-1 and TRBJ2-7, is KAGVTQTPRYLIKTRGQQVTLSCSPISGHRSVSWYQQTPGQGLQFLFEYFSETQRNKGNFPGRFSGRQFSNSRSEMNVSTLELGDSALYLCASSPQTGTYEQYFGPGTRLTVT.

This sequence joins TRBV7-2 and TRBJ2-2, with D uncertain. The CDR3 length is 14 residues. Germline V gives CDR1 SGHTA, CDR2 FQGNSA. V gave up 1 base and J gave up 3 bases, with 6 bases separating them. As DNA, the CDR3 is TGTGCCAGCAGCTTAGTCGGGTACACCGGGGAGCTGTTTTTT. It is translated as CASSLVGYTGELFF. Complete variable domain (other parts from reference TRBV7-2 and TRBJ2-2): GAGVSQSPSNKVTEKGKDVELRCDPISGHTALYWYRQSLGQGLEFLIYFQGNSAPDKSGLPSDRFSAERTGGSVSTLTIQRTQQEDSAVYLCASSLVGYTGELFFGEGSRLTVL.

This clonotype was counted only a few times. V usage is TRBV27 and J usage is TRBJ2-7; D call uncertain. This CDR3 has 14 residues. V shed 10 bases and J shed 0 bases, with 16 bases lying between them. CDR1 and CDR2 (germline): MNHEY, SMNVEV (reference sequence). CDR3 loop: CATMGSTGSYEQYF. The CDR3 bases are TGTGCCACCATGGGAAGTACGGGCTCCTACGAGCAGTACTTC.

The chain uses TRBV20-1 and TRBJ2-7; possible D gene TRBD2, 6 bases. This CDR3 region has 13 residues. Germline V gives CDR1 DFQATT, CDR2 SNEGSKA (reference sequence). Trimming shortened V by 4 bases and J by 3 bases, and 13 bases separated the two germline ends. The DNA for the CDR3 is TGCAGTGCTATCGGGGGACCCCTCTACGAGCAGTACTTC. The encoded protein is CSAIGGPLYEQYF.

A few counts support this clonotype. The chain carries TRBV30 and TRBJ1-5; D is possibly TRBD1 (6 bases). CDR3 length: 13 residues. Germline V CDR1 and CDR2: GTSNPN, SVGIG (reference sequence). Trimming cost V 2 bases and J 4 bases, with 9 bases left between them. The CDR3 bases are TGTGCCTGGAGTATGAGGGGGAATCAGCCCCAGCATTTT. Its protein is CAWSMRGNQPQHF.

This rearrangement joins TRBV15 to TRBJ1-2; TRBD1 matches at 8 bases. Germline-derived CDR1 and CDR2 are LNHNV and YYDKDF (reference sequence). CDR3 length equals 14 residues. J was trimmed by 4 bases and V by 5 bases; bases with no gene match: 6. DNA of the CDR3: TGTGCCACCAGCGGGACAGGTTTTGGCTATGGCTACACCTTC. Translating it yields CATSGTGFGYGYTF.

This clonotype was counted between two and nine times. The chain employs TRBV30 and TRBJ2-7, with D hard to call. The CDR3 covers 12 residues. V lost 4 bases and J 3 bases, leaving 10 bases between the germline ends. Germline V gene lookup returns CDR1 GTSNPN and CDR2 SVGIG (reference sequence). The CDR3: CAWNKGHYEQYF. CDR3 in DNA: TGTGCCTGGAATAAGGGCCACTACGAGCAGTACTTC.

J is TRBJ2-7 and V is TRBV29-1; D is uncertain. This CDR3 is 11 amino acids long. The V end was cut by 5 bases, the J end by 2 bases, with 7 bases between. CDR1 is SQVTM and CDR2 is ANQGSEA in the germline V gene. For the CDR3, the DNA is TGCAGCGTTCAGAAGACCTACGAGCAGTACTTC. Translation: CSVQKTYEQYF.

The chain joins TRBV12-3 or TRBV12-4 to TRBJ2-5, with D maybe TRBD2 (7 bases). V was pared by 2 bases and J by 5 bases, with 15 bases between. This CDR3 is built from 15 residues. CDR3 sequence (DNA): TGTGCCAGCAGTTTAAGGGGGGGGGCCTCGGAGACCCAGTACTTC. Its translation is CASSLRGGASETQYF.

The chain carries TRBV9 and TRBJ2-2; 7 nucleotides agree with TRBD2. J lost 0 bases, V lost 6 bases, and 5 bases had no gene match. The germline V gene encodes CDR1 SGDLS and CDR2 YYNGEE. CDR3 length: 15 amino acids. The chain's CDR3 is CASTRAGPNTGELFF. CDR3 DNA sequence: TGTGCCAGCACCCGAGCGGGGCCGAACACCGGGGAGCTGTTTTTT.

This clonotype was observed at least ten times. The V call is TRBV7-2, the J call TRBJ2-7; 9 bases match TRBD1. Germline V CDR1 and CDR2: SGHTA, FQGNSA. This CDR3 region has 13 residues. The V segment lost 4 bases and the J segment 3 bases; nucleotides outside the gene matches: 1. CDR3 amino acids: CASSWDRDYEQYF. CDR3 nucleotide sequence: TGTGCCAGCAGCTGGGACAGGGACTACGAGCAGTACTTC. The complete variable domain, with remaining parts taken from reference TRBV7-2 and TRBJ2-7, reads GAGVSQSPSNKVTEKGKDVELRCDPISGHTALYWYRQSLGQGLEFLIYFQGNSAPDKSGLPSDRFSAERTGGSVSTLTIQRTQQEDSAVYLCASSWDRDYEQYFGPGTRLTVT.

This clonotype was observed a few times. The chain joins TRBV12-3 or TRBV12-4 to TRBJ2-2; weak D call: TRBD1 (5 bases). This CDR3 region has 15 residues. V shed 2 bases and J shed 5 bases, with 12 bases lying between them. The CDR3 here is CASSLPVRGTGELFF. CDR3 coding DNA: TGTGCCAGCAGTTTACCAGTAAGGGGAACCGGGGAGCTGTTTTTT.

The V and J genes are TRBV28 and TRBJ2-1; maybe TRBD1 (6 bases). CDR1 and CDR2 from the germline V gene are MDHEN and SYDVKM. This CDR3 is 15 amino acids long. Trimming stripped 3 bases from V and 8 bases from J, with 17 bases between. CDR3 loop: CASSLLGTLRHEQFF. CDR3 coding DNA: TGTGCCAGCAGTTTGCTTGGGACACTTCGCCATGAGCAGTTCTTC.

The chain uses TRBV27 and TRBJ2-7, with 9 bases identical to TRBD2. V shed 2 bases, J shed 3 bases, and the junction held 11 bases outside the gene matches. The length of the CDR3 is 17 residues. Germline lookup yields CDR1 MNHEY and CDR2 SMNVEV (reference sequence). CDR3 nucleotides: TGTGCCAGCAGTTTAATAGGCCCGCGGGAGGGGAACTACGAGCAGTACTTC. Its translation: CASSLIGPREGNYEQYF.

In its sample, this clonotype was seen many times. V usage is TRBV4-1 and J usage is TRBJ1-2, with D uncertain. This CDR3 is built from 12 residues. The V and J ends lost 1 base and 3 bases respectively, with 3 bases between them. The V gene's germline CDR1 is MGHRA and CDR2 YSYEKL. This CDR3 is CASSQADYGYTF. The CDR3 DNA reads TGCGCCAGCAGCCAAGCAGACTATGGCTACACCTTC.